Listed below are T cell receptor beta chains from one sample, sequenced in a study of shared T cell receptors in the human thymus. Assay used: immunoSEQ multiplex PCR; TCRdb lists only in-frame clones, some missing. The table records about 380,000 clones, approximately 95% of them present only once. Sequencing input: thymocytes. Source of these receptors: a human donor. Each CDR3 is given with its conserved first and last residue. The order of the fields is D gene, V gene, clone size, J gene, CDR3 length, CDR3 protein, CDR3 DNA. The D gene is left open where the match is weak. Clone size is stated in some rows and not others, as once, few, many or a class when expanded.

D gene: -
V gene: TRBV6-1
clone size: -
J gene: TRBJ2-4
CDR3 length: 14
CDR3 protein: CASSLASAKNIQYF
CDR3 DNA: TGTGCCAGCAGTCTAGCGTCAGCTAAAAACATTCAGTACTTC

D gene: -
V gene: TRBV19
clone size: -
J gene: TRBJ2-1
CDR3 length: 15
CDR3 protein: CASTDRSSSYNEQFF
CDR3 DNA: TGTGCCAGTACCGACAGGTCGAGCTCCTACAATGAGCAGTTCTTC

D gene: TRBD2
V gene: TRBV5-1
clone size: -
J gene: TRBJ2-2
CDR3 length: 19
CDR3 protein: CASSPPEASGLRNTGELFF
CDR3 DNA: TGCGCCAGCAGCCCCCCTGAGGCTAGCGGGTTAAGGAACACCGGGGAGCTGTTTTTT

D gene: -
V gene: TRBV5-1
clone size: -
J gene: TRBJ2-3
CDR3 length: 15
CDR3 protein: CASSLTSGITDTQYF
CDR3 DNA: TGCGCCAGCAGCTTGACTTCAGGGATCACAGATACGCAGTATTTT

D gene: TRBD1
V gene: TRBV19
clone size: -
J gene: TRBJ2-7
CDR3 length: 14
CDR3 protein: CASSRQGRTYEQYF
CDR3 DNA: TGTGCCAGTAGTAGACAGGGACGAACCTACGAGCAGTACTTC

D gene: -
V gene: TRBV12-2
clone size: -
J gene: TRBJ2-2
CDR3 length: 10
CDR3 protein: CASDDGELFF
CDR3 DNA: TGTGCAAGTGATGACGGGGAGCTGTTTTTT

D gene: -
V gene: TRBV9
clone size: -
J gene: TRBJ2-5
CDR3 length: 15
CDR3 protein: CASSVGRVERETQYF
CDR3 DNA: TGTGCCAGCAGCGTAGGGAGGGTTGAACGAGAGACCCAGTACTTC

D gene: -
V gene: TRBV16
clone size: -
J gene: TRBJ2-7
CDR3 length: 15
CDR3 protein: CASSQGHPSSYEQYF
CDR3 DNA: TGTGCCAGCAGCCAAGGGCATCCTAGCTCCTACGAGCAGTACTTC

D gene: TRBD1
V gene: TRBV19
clone size: -
J gene: TRBJ1-2
CDR3 length: 15
CDR3 protein: CASRIHRGENYGYTF
CDR3 DNA: TGTGCCAGTCGAATTCACAGGGGGGAGAACTATGGCTACACCTTC

D gene: -
V gene: TRBV28
clone size: -
J gene: TRBJ2-7
CDR3 length: 15
CDR3 protein: CASSYPSKRLYEQYF
CDR3 DNA: TGTGCCAGCAGCTACCCCTCCAAGCGGCTCTACGAGCAGTACTTC

D gene: -
V gene: TRBV18
clone size: -
J gene: TRBJ2-7
CDR3 length: 13
CDR3 protein: CASSPHGPYEQYF
CDR3 DNA: TGTGCCAGCTCACCGCACGGGCCCTACGAGCAGTACTTC

D gene: -
V gene: TRBV6-1
clone size: -
J gene: TRBJ1-2
CDR3 length: 18
CDR3 protein: CASSEARGSAKIYYGYTF
CDR3 DNA: TGTGCCAGCAGTGAAGCGCGAGGCAGCGCGAAAATTTACTATGGCTACACCTTC

D gene: -
V gene: TRBV28
clone size: -
J gene: TRBJ2-2
CDR3 length: 13
CDR3 protein: CASSLSVPGELFF
CDR3 DNA: TGTGCCAGCAGTTTATCAGTACCCGGGGAGCTGTTTTTT

D gene: -
V gene: TRBV19
clone size: -
J gene: TRBJ2-2
CDR3 length: 11
CDR3 protein: CASSLNGELFF
CDR3 DNA: TGTGCCAGTAGCTTAAACGGGGAGCTGTTTTTT

D gene: -
V gene: TRBV28
clone size: -
J gene: TRBJ1-5
CDR3 length: 16
CDR3 protein: CASSPTTPGENQPQHF
CDR3 DNA: TGTGCCAGCAGTCCTACTACGCCAGGGGAGAATCAGCCCCAGCATTTT

D gene: TRBD2
V gene: TRBV11-2
clone size: -
J gene: TRBJ2-3
CDR3 length: 17
CDR3 protein: CASSSGLAGGPTDTQYF
CDR3 DNA: TGTGCCAGCAGCTCCGGACTAGCGGGAGGGCCGACAGATACGCAGTATTTT

D gene: -
V gene: TRBV4-1
clone size: -
J gene: TRBJ2-2
CDR3 length: 18
CDR3 protein: CASSHQNQGRLRTGELFF
CDR3 DNA: TGCGCCAGCAGCCACCAAAATCAGGGGCGGTTACGCACCGGGGAGCTGTTTTTT

D gene: TRBD2
V gene: TRBV6-5
clone size: -
J gene: TRBJ2-7
CDR3 length: 16
CDR3 protein: CASSSNLAGLSYEQYF
CDR3 DNA: TGTGCCAGCAGTTCAAACCTAGCGGGACTCTCCTACGAGCAGTACTTC

D gene: -
V gene: TRBV5-4
clone size: -
J gene: TRBJ2-7
CDR3 length: 15
CDR3 protein: CASSLAGRRSYEQYF
CDR3 DNA: TGTGCCAGCAGCTTGGCGGGGAGGAGGTCCTACGAGCAGTACTTC

D gene: TRBD2
V gene: TRBV28
clone size: once
J gene: TRBJ2-1
CDR3 length: 16
CDR3 protein: CASMALVTSGANEQFF
CDR3 DNA: TGTGCCAGCATGGCCTTGGTGACTAGCGGGGCAAATGAGCAGTTCTTC

D gene: TRBD2
V gene: TRBV7-2
clone size: -
J gene: TRBJ2-4
CDR3 length: 19
CDR3 protein: CASSPPPGRAAGGRNIQYF
CDR3 DNA: TGTGCCAGCAGCCCGCCCCCCGGGAGGGCCGCAGGTGGAAGAAACATTCAGTACTTC

D gene: -
V gene: TRBV9
clone size: few
J gene: TRBJ2-7
CDR3 length: 13
CDR3 protein: CASSVGTAYEQYF
CDR3 DNA: TGTGCCAGCAGCGTAGGGACAGCCTACGAGCAGTACTTC

D gene: -
V gene: TRBV19
clone size: -
J gene: TRBJ2-1
CDR3 length: 11
CDR3 protein: CASSTSNEQFF
CDR3 DNA: TGTGCCAGTAGTACTAGCAATGAGCAGTTCTTC

D gene: TRBD1
V gene: TRBV7-9
clone size: -
J gene: TRBJ1-1
CDR3 length: 17
CDR3 protein: CASSFGDTGGSDTEAFF
CDR3 DNA: TGTGCCAGCAGCTTCGGGGACACAGGGGGATCGGACACTGAAGCTTTCTTT

D gene: TRBD2
V gene: TRBV15
clone size: -
J gene: TRBJ2-1
CDR3 length: 18
CDR3 protein: CATSRRTSGSTSYNEQFF
CDR3 DNA: TGTGCCACCAGCAGACGGACTAGCGGGAGTACCTCCTACAATGAGCAGTTCTTC

D gene: -
V gene: TRBV10-3
clone size: -
J gene: TRBJ2-7
CDR3 length: 15
CDR3 protein: CAISESRGGPYEQYF
CDR3 DNA: TGTGCCATCAGTGAGTCTCGCGGGGGCCCCTACGAGCAGTACTTC

D gene: -
V gene: TRBV5-1
clone size: -
J gene: TRBJ1-5
CDR3 length: 16
CDR3 protein: CASSLGPTAPGQPQHF
CDR3 DNA: TGCGCCAGCAGCTTGGGCCCTACCGCACCGGGGCAGCCCCAGCATTTT

D gene: -
V gene: TRBV11-2
clone size: -
J gene: TRBJ1-2
CDR3 length: 14
CDR3 protein: CASASRANNYGYTF
CDR3 DNA: TGTGCCAGCGCCTCTAGGGCGAATAACTATGGCTACACCTTC

D gene: TRBD1
V gene: TRBV6-1
clone size: -
J gene: TRBJ2-3
CDR3 length: 16
CDR3 protein: CASSENRDRGPYTQYF
CDR3 DNA: TGTGCCAGCAGTGAAAATAGGGACAGGGGGCCATATACGCAGTATTTT

D gene: -
V gene: TRBV5-4
clone size: -
J gene: TRBJ1-2
CDR3 length: 10
CDR3 protein: CASRGSSYTF
CDR3 DNA: TGTGCCAGCAGGGGGAGCAGCTACACCTTC

D gene: -
V gene: TRBV6-1
clone size: -
J gene: TRBJ2-4
CDR3 length: 16
CDR3 protein: CASSGAGASTKNIQYF
CDR3 DNA: TGTGCCAGCAGTGGGGCAGGGGCCTCCACCAAAAACATTCAGTACTTC

D gene: -
V gene: TRBV28
clone size: -
J gene: TRBJ1-2
CDR3 length: 13
CDR3 protein: CASSFRGTDGYTF
CDR3 DNA: TGTGCCAGCAGTTTCCGGGGTACGGATGGCTACACCTTC

D gene: TRBD2
V gene: TRBV10-2
clone size: -
J gene: TRBJ2-1
CDR3 length: 14
CDR3 protein: CASATSGHNNEQFF
CDR3 DNA: TGCGCCAGCGCGACTAGCGGGCATAACAATGAGCAGTTCTTC

D gene: TRBD1
V gene: TRBV6-5
clone size: -
J gene: TRBJ1-2
CDR3 length: 14
CDR3 protein: CASSYSEGAYGYTF
CDR3 DNA: TGTGCCAGCAGTTACTCAGAGGGGGCCTATGGCTACACCTTC

D gene: TRBD1
V gene: TRBV27
clone size: -
J gene: TRBJ1-4
CDR3 length: 15
CDR3 protein: CASSPQGARDEKLFF
CDR3 DNA: TGTGCCAGCAGTCCTCAGGGGGCGCGGGATGAAAAACTGTTTTTT

D gene: -
V gene: TRBV6-5
clone size: -
J gene: TRBJ1-2
CDR3 length: 15
CDR3 protein: CASNPLQDGGYGYTF
CDR3 DNA: TGTGCCAGCAACCCCCTCCAGGACGGGGGCTATGGCTACACCTTC

D gene: -
V gene: TRBV5-4
clone size: -
J gene: TRBJ1-1
CDR3 length: 16
CDR3 protein: CASSQTLGPPNTEAFF
CDR3 DNA: TGTGCCAGCAGCCAGACTCTGGGACCGCCGAACACTGAAGCTTTCTTT

D gene: -
V gene: TRBV7-3
clone size: -
J gene: TRBJ2-1
CDR3 length: 15
CDR3 protein: CASGNRDGSINEQFF
CDR3 DNA: TGTGCCAGCGGCAACCGGGACGGATCGATTAATGAGCAGTTCTTC

D gene: -
V gene: TRBV4-3
clone size: -
J gene: TRBJ2-7
CDR3 length: 16
CDR3 protein: CASSQGVSSGTGEQYF
CDR3 DNA: TGCGCCAGCAGCCAAGGTGTGAGTAGCGGGACAGGCGAGCAGTACTTC

D gene: -
V gene: TRBV7-2
clone size: -
J gene: TRBJ2-7
CDR3 length: 18
CDR3 protein: CASSLEVPPGTFSYEQYF
CDR3 DNA: TGTGCCAGCAGCTTAGAAGTCCCCCCGGGGACTTTCTCCTACGAGCAGTACTTC

D gene: TRBD1
V gene: TRBV19
clone size: -
J gene: TRBJ2-5
CDR3 length: 18
CDR3 protein: CASSIDDSGQEQGETQYF
CDR3 DNA: TGTGCCAGTAGTATAGACGATTCGGGACAGGAGCAGGGAGAGACCCAGTACTTC

D gene: -
V gene: TRBV15
clone size: -
J gene: TRBJ2-7
CDR3 length: 15
CDR3 protein: CATSSGQLRSYEQYF
CDR3 DNA: TGTGCCACGAGCAGCGGACAGTTACGCTCCTACGAGCAGTACTTC

D gene: -
V gene: TRBV12-1
clone size: -
J gene: TRBJ2-7
CDR3 length: 13
CDR3 protein: CAGTSGRGYEQYF
CDR3 DNA: TGTGCCGGGACTAGCGGGAGGGGATACGAGCAGTACTTC

D gene: -
V gene: TRBV6-1
clone size: once
J gene: TRBJ2-7
CDR3 length: 15
CDR3 protein: CASSAGSLLRYEQYF
CDR3 DNA: TGTGCCAGCAGTGCTGGGTCCCTACTTCGCTACGAGCAGTACTTC

D gene: -
V gene: TRBV5-1
clone size: -
J gene: TRBJ2-7
CDR3 length: 15
CDR3 protein: CASSALSWISYEQYF
CDR3 DNA: TGCGCCAGCAGCGCCCTCTCGTGGATTTCCTACGAGCAGTACTTC

D gene: -
V gene: TRBV6-6
clone size: once
J gene: TRBJ2-1
CDR3 length: 16
CDR3 protein: CASSYLDLEEYNEQFF
CDR3 DNA: TGTGCCAGCAGCTACCTCGACCTCGAGGAATACAATGAGCAGTTCTTC

D gene: TRBD1
V gene: TRBV30
clone size: -
J gene: TRBJ2-3
CDR3 length: 15
CDR3 protein: CACSEGTASTDTQYF
CDR3 DNA: TGTGCCTGCTCCGAGGGGACAGCTAGCACAGATACGCAGTATTTT

D gene: TRBD2
V gene: TRBV4-1
clone size: -
J gene: TRBJ2-5
CDR3 length: 18
CDR3 protein: CASSHQRAIAGDGETQYF
CDR3 DNA: TGCGCCAGCAGCCACCAGCGGGCAATAGCGGGAGATGGGGAGACCCAGTACTTC

D gene: -
V gene: TRBV6-5
clone size: -
J gene: TRBJ2-5
CDR3 length: 14
CDR3 protein: CASRFLQGRETQYF
CDR3 DNA: TGTGCCAGCAGGTTTCTACAGGGTAGGGAGACCCAGTACTTC

D gene: -
V gene: TRBV27
clone size: -
J gene: TRBJ2-7
CDR3 length: 13
CDR3 protein: CASSAYPPYEQYF
CDR3 DNA: TGTGCCAGCAGCGCCTACCCTCCCTACGAGCAGTACTTC

D gene: TRBD1
V gene: TRBV10-2
clone size: -
J gene: TRBJ1-1
CDR3 length: 14
CDR3 protein: CASSEPRQGTEAFF
CDR3 DNA: TGCGCCAGCAGTGAGCCAAGACAGGGGACTGAAGCTTTCTTT

D gene: -
V gene: TRBV27
clone size: once
J gene: TRBJ2-1
CDR3 length: 15
CDR3 protein: CASSLWTLHYNEQFF
CDR3 DNA: TGTGCCAGCAGTTTATGGACATTACACTACAATGAGCAGTTCTTC

D gene: TRBD2
V gene: TRBV7-9
clone size: -
J gene: TRBJ2-7
CDR3 length: 15
CDR3 protein: CASSSTGGVGYEQYF
CDR3 DNA: TGTGCCAGCAGCTCCACGGGAGGGGTGGGGTACGAGCAGTACTTC

D gene: TRBD1
V gene: TRBV6-1
clone size: -
J gene: TRBJ1-5
CDR3 length: 16
CDR3 protein: CASSAPQDRAGQPQHF
CDR3 DNA: TGTGCCAGCAGTGCCCCCCAGGACAGGGCGGGTCAGCCCCAGCATTTT

D gene: -
V gene: TRBV27
clone size: once
J gene: TRBJ1-5
CDR3 length: 21
CDR3 protein: CASRPMGPGGPLQVRNQPQHF
CDR3 DNA: TGTGCCAGCAGACCAATGGGACCCGGGGGGCCTCTTCAGGTTCGGAATCAGCCCCAGCATTTT

D gene: -
V gene: TRBV4-2
clone size: -
J gene: TRBJ1-4
CDR3 length: 18
CDR3 protein: CASSQEKCEGLRIEKLFF
CDR3 DNA: TGTGCCAGCAGCCAAGAAAAATGTGAGGGTCTAAGGATAGAAAAACTGTTTTTT

D gene: -
V gene: TRBV6-4
clone size: -
J gene: TRBJ1-1
CDR3 length: 16
CDR3 protein: CASSRTLTGMNTEAFF
CDR3 DNA: TGTGCCAGCAGTCGTACACTAACAGGAATGAACACTGAAGCTTTCTTT

D gene: -
V gene: TRBV25-1
clone size: -
J gene: TRBJ2-1
CDR3 length: 14
CDR3 protein: CASSDKIAYNEQFF
CDR3 DNA: TGTGCCAGCAGTGACAAGATAGCCTACAATGAGCAGTTCTTC

D gene: -
V gene: TRBV6-6
clone size: -
J gene: TRBJ2-2
CDR3 length: 15
CDR3 protein: CASSYSPGGTGELFF
CDR3 DNA: TGTGCCAGCAGTTACTCCCCAGGGGGGACCGGGGAGCTGTTTTTT